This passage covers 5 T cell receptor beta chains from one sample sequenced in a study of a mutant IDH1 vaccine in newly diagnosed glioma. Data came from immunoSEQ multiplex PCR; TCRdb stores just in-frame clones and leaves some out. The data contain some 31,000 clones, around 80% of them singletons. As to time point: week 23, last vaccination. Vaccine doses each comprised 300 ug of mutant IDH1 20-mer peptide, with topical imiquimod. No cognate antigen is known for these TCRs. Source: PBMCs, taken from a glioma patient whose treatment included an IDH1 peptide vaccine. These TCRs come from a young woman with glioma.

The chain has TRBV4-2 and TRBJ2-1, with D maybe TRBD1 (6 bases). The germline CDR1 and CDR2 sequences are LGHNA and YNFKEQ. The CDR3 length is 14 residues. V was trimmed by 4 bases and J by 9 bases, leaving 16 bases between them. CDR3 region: CASSLAMGAAEQFF. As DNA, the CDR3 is TGTGCCAGCAGCCTGGCGATGGGGGCCGCTGAGCAGTTCTTC.

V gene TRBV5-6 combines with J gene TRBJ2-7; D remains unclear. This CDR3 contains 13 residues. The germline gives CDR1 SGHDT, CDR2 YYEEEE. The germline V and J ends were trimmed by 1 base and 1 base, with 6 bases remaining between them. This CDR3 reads CASSLMGSYEQYF. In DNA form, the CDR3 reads TGTGCCAGCAGCTTGATGGGGTCCTACGAGCAGTACTTC.

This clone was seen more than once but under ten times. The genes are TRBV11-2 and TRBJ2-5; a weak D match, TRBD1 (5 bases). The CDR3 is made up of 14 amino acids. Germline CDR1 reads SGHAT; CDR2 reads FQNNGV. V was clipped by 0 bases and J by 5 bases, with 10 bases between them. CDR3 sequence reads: CASSLEAGLETQYF. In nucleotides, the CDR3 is TGTGCCAGCAGCTTAGAGGCAGGGCTCGAGACCCAGTACTTC.

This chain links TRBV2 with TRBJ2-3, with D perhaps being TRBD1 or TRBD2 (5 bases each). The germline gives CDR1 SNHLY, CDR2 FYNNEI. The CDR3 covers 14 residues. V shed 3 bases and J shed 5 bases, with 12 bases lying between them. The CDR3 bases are TGTGCCAGCAGTGAGTCTTTTGGGGGAGATACGCAGTATTTT. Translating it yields CASSESFGGDTQYF.

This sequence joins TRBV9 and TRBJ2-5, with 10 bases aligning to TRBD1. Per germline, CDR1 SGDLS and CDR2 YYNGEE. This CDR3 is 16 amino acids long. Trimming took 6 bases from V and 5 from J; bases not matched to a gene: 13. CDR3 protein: CASNTGGQGKGETQYF. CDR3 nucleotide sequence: TGTGCCAGCAACACAGGGGGACAGGGGAAGGGGGAGACCCAGTACTTC.